Presented here are 5 T cell receptor beta chains from one specimen sequenced in a study of CD4 T cells in relation to SARS-CoV-2 and coronaviruses. The repertoire was sequenced with immunoSEQ multiplex PCR; TCRdb's copy has only in-frame clones and lacks some. The sample holds over 10,000 clones, about 78% seen once. Their specific antigens are unknown. Before the COVID-19 pandemic, during about 2011-2018, CD4+ T cells were taken from unexposed donors. After about 10 days of culture, CD4+ T cells were isolated. Sequencing was performed on CD4+ T cells from PBMCs, cultured in vitro. Source of these receptors: a human donor in good health.

The chain combines TRBV2 with TRBJ2-7, with D tentatively TRBD1 (5 bases). The length of the CDR3 is 11 residues. V shed 7 bases and J shed 6 bases, with 10 bases lying between them. Germline V gene data show CDR1 as SNHLY and CDR2 as FYNNEI. CDR3 residues: CASIRVTEQYF. The DNA of the CDR3 is TGTGCCAGCATCAGGGTCACCGAGCAGTACTTC.

This clone was counted between two and nine times. The rearrangement links TRBV19 to TRBJ2-1, with TRBD2 matching over 12 bases. V was pared by 5 bases and J by 3 bases, with 2 bases of the junction left unmatched. The CDR3 runs 15 residues. Germline-derived CDR1 and CDR2 are LNHDA and SQIVND (reference sequence). This CDR3 reads CASSWTSGDYNEQFF. In DNA form, the CDR3 reads TGTGCCAGTAGTTGGACTAGCGGGGACTACAATGAGCAGTTCTTC. The complete variable domain, with remaining parts taken from reference TRBV19 and TRBJ2-1, reads DGGITQSPKYLFRKEGQNVTLSCEQNLNHDAMYWYRQDPGQGLRLIYYSQIVNDFQKGDIAEGYSVSREKKESFPLTVTSAQKNPTAFYLCASSWTSGDYNEQFFGPGTRLTVL.

V and J are TRBV4-1 and TRBJ1-5; D ambiguous. V was shortened by 4 bases and J by 0 bases, with 10 bases between the two germline ends. The length of the CDR3 is 15 residues. CDR1 is MGHRA, CDR2 YSYEKL, per germline. The CDR3 bases are TGCGCCAGCAGCCTCTCACCTTATAGCAATCAGCCCCAGCATTTT. Residues: CASSLSPYSNQPQHF.

In this sample, this clone turned up a few times. The chain recombines TRBV10-3 with TRBJ2-1; 7 bases fit TRBD2. V gave up 8 bases and J gave up 9 bases; unmatched junction bases: 19. This CDR3 is built from 16 residues. Germline V gene lookup returns CDR1 ENHRY and CDR2 SYGVKD. The CDR3 loop reads CAISPLGGRGNGEQFF. Written as DNA, the CDR3 is TGTGCCATCTCCCCACTGGGAGGGAGAGGCAACGGTGAGCAGTTCTTC.

The CDR3 here is CASSLENPRFGTGVSYEQYF. DNA for the CDR3: TGTGCCAGCTCACTAGAAAACCCCCGTTTCGGGACAGGGGTCAGCTACGAGCAGTACTTC. V usage is TRBV18 and J usage is TRBJ2-7; 10 nucleotides align to TRBD1. Germline values: CDR1 KGHSH, CDR2 LQKENI. V gave up 4 bases and J gave up 3 bases; unmatched junction bases: 21. The CDR3 extends over 20 amino acids.